Following are 2 T cell receptor beta chains from one sample sequenced in a study of T cells in women clearing cervical HPV infection. Only in-frame clones appear in the TCRdb table, and some are missing; sequencing was by immunoSEQ multiplex PCR. The listing contains under 45,000 clones. Input material: blood buffy coat. These receptors originate from a woman between 18 and 69 years old with a cervical HPV16 infection that either progressed to CIN3+ or cleared (not recorded which).

Notes on this clone: The read gets to within 3 residues of the CDR3 end, and the germline J gene fills in the rest. The V and J genes are TRBV10-1 and TRBJ2-2; D is undetermined. The CDR3 runs 15 residues. Deletions cut 9 bases from V and 4 bases from J, with 18 bases between. Looked up from germline, CDR1 is WNHNN and CDR2 is SYGVQD (reference sequence). The sequenced part of the CDR3 DNA is TGCGCCAGACTGACTCGCAACGGTATCACCGGGGAG. Amino acid sequence: CARLTRNGITGE. The entire CDR3 protein is CARLTRNGITGELFF.

Details on this clone: The read ends 3 residues shy of where the CDR3 ends; the end is completed using the germline J gene. The chain uses TRBV20-1 and TRBJ2-3, with a possible D match to TRBD2 (6 bases). Germline loops: CDR1 DFQATT, CDR2 SNEGSKA (reference sequence). Deletions cut 5 bases from V and 3 bases from J, with 15 bases between. CDR3 length equals 14 residues. The DNA read from the CDR3 is TGCAGTGCTGGGCGGGGCGGAGGAACAGATACG. It specifies CSAGRGGGTDT. The whole CDR3 reads CSAGRGGGTDTQYF.